The text below deals with one T cell receptor (beta chain). Its matching antigen is unknown. The data were obtained in a study of long-term antiretroviral therapy in people with HIV. There are 15 residues in the CDR3. Trimming at V came to 5 bases and at J to 4 bases, leaving 8 bases not matched to a gene. The germline CDR1 and CDR2 sequences are SGHAT and FQNNGV. The authors ran the immunoSEQ assay, v3.0, at survey level. The table came from immunoSEQ multiplex PCR; TCRdb's copy has only in-frame clones and leaves some out. The table shows 15,000 to 20,000 clones, with about 88% occurring only once. Notes on the study in general: Documentation of ART adherence, viral resistance or therapy changes was absent.

The sample in question was unsorted PBMCs, obtained 0.9 years after starting antiretroviral therapy. The receptor's source is a man between 18 and 35 years old with HIV. J is TRBJ2-7 and V is TRBV11-2, with 10 bases matching TRBD2. The CDR3 here is CASSLRTSGPYEQYV. CDR3 coding DNA: TGTGCCAGCAGCCTCAGGACTAGCGGACCTTACGAGCAGTACGTC.